This T cell receptor beta chain was captured in a study of cytomegalovirus exposure and HLA in healthy donors (dated by TCRdb to 2016 to 2017). About the full investigation: According to an earlier analysis of a few hundred of the donors, roughly 180 million T cells yielded roughly 100 million unique TCR beta sequences and about 280 Gb of sequence data. Using immunosequencing, the study profiled T cell repertoires from 550 to 750 subjects and related those repertoires to cytomegalovirus serostatus. Typing coverage varied by locus: roughly 620-640 donors for A, B, C, DRB1 and DQB1; roughly 520 for DQA1; some 610 for DPA1; roughly 450 for DPB1. In the later analysis, no new phenotypic data were used to find candidate immune exposures; instead, reliance was placed on TCR beta sequences and their occurrence across donors. On average, about 240,000 unique TCR beta nucleotide sequences were sequenced per donor among several hundred genotyped donors of the cohort, with 15% to 20% of those sequences being non-productive. A later genetic analysis used genome-wide SNP genotypes for about three fifths of the 666 donors, treating that subset as a discovery cohort. A later analysis re-examined previously published TCR beta repertoires from just over 650 donors and added high-resolution HLA genotyping to investigate patterns of TCR occurrence. All discovery cohort repertoires had been generated using a single sequencing platform. An early release that covered approximately 600 HLA-typed donors contained about 300 gigabases of sequencing data and around 85 million unique TCR sequences. Of the roughly 400 genotyped donors, about 80% fell in the genetic ancestry cluster associated with self-reported Caucasian donors. Alongside the repertoire data, information on donor age, sex, ethnicity and CMV serostatus was compiled. Along with the approximately 700-subject first cohort, a separate validation cohort of about 110 different subjects was used. High-throughput TCR immunosequencing, statistical association of individual TCRs with disease status, and machine learning were combined to predict cytomegalovirus infection status. Roughly 5 DR-DQ haplotypes were handled as single units for association and clustering because linkage in the cohort was strong. To decide whether each TCR beta V gene segment behaved as functional or pseudogenic, an earlier analysis of some 570 of the donors relied on high-throughput TCR beta sequencing. Both class I and class II loci were covered by HLA typing, at four-digit resolution. The study aimed to test whether signatures of past pathogen exposure could be identified by cataloging public T cell receptors.

Libraries were prepared through the immunoSEQ multiplex PCR assay. For the multiplex PCR, a mixture combining 60 forward primers for TCR Vbeta segments and 13 reverse primers for TCR Jbeta segments was used. Amplification of the CDR3 region of rearranged TCR beta genes was performed with a multiplex PCR assay on genomic DNA. Amplified TCR beta libraries were sequenced as 87-base-pair reads on the Illumina HiSeq System. Per the authors' processing: Across the roughly 670 repertoires, a later analysis counted approximately 75 million unique TCR beta chains, 9 million to 14 million of which were shared by at least two donors. Raw reads were error-corrected and collapsed into unique sequences by a nearest-neighbor algorithm in which closely related sequences were merged to remove PCR and sequencing errors. CDR3 sequences were aligned to IMGT reference sequences to assign V, D and J gene segments. Each retained sequence needed at least a six-nucleotide match to both a V gene segment and a J gene segment. A rearrangement was called productive if the CDR3 had no stop codons and remained in frame with V and J, and every other rearrangement was called non-productive. Following IMGT convention, CDR3 was defined as the stretch from the second conserved V-encoded cysteine to the conserved J-encoded phenylalanine. Sequences without an unambiguous match to a single V gene segment were excluded from the earlier analysis of about 630 of the donors. An earlier analysis of approximately 590 of the donors called V segments functional above 56.7% productive rearrangements and segregating when the between-donor standard deviation exceeded 5%. A statistical classification framework was developed to diagnose cytomegalovirus status using the catalog of TCR beta chain sequences. In a later analysis, V and J genes were assigned by comparing TCR nucleotide sequences against IMGT/GENE-DB human TR gene sequences. In a later analysis, CDR3 sequences and most-parsimonious VDJ recombination scenarios were assigned using the TCRdist pipeline. In a later analysis, every TCR beta chain was defined by the combination of its CDR3 amino acid sequence and its V-gene family, and reads without a unique V-gene family were dropped. A later analysis removed 500 to 650 highly shared, low-generation-probability nucleotide sequences to deal with suspected cross-contamination and a sequencing artifact. For each public chain, a later analysis derived a clonal expansion index from normalized ranks of inferred template counts within each repertoire. In a later analysis, generation probabilities were computed with a VDJ recombination model fitted to out-of-frame rearrangements, and the resulting probabilities were checked against IGoR. In a later analysis, hypergeometric tests were used to score TCR-TCR, TCR-HLA and TCR-CMV co-occurrence, with a repertoire-size bias correction applied to TCR pairs. A later analysis estimated false discovery rates by permuting HLA or CMV assignments 20 times. In a later analysis, co-occurring TCRs were grouped with DBSCAN, and TCRdist sequence similarity was added when clustering was performed within HLA-allele-positive subsets. Co-occurrence clustering excluded repertoires with fewer than 30,000 or more than 120,000 public chains, plus five with anomalous nucleotide sharing. TCRdb stores this immuneACCESS table with in-frame sequences only. Part of the clones is absent; in the studies checked, under half of the shortfall reflects unresolved V genes, and no reason is known for the rest. Clone size and the V and J calls come from that table; the DNA yielded D and trimming. For this sample the table gives about 140,000 clones, of which approximately 76% were detected only once. The ten top clones hold 1.8% of the sample.

With regard to this clone: It has no known antigen specificity. Base qualities are not provided; no much larger clone lies one nucleotide away.

The cohort comprised more than 550 healthy bone marrow donors. Cohort members were all nominally healthy when sampled, although unrecorded immune exposures were likely present. The donor was CMV seronegative and was included in the group of about 350 seronegative cohort members. Each donor provided a peripheral blood sample, and peripheral blood mononuclear cells were used for TCR beta sequencing. The Qiagen DNeasy Blood Extraction Kit was used to extract genomic DNA from the blood cell samples. The CDR3 has 15 amino acids, counting the end cysteine and phenylalanine. Only the CDR3 part of the read is kept: 45 bases, read in frame from the first base. The V end gives up 5 bases and the J end 3 bases, leaving 8 bases in the junction not matched to a gene. As encoded in the germline V gene, CDR1 is MNHEY while CDR2 is SVGAGI. Results and caveats for the whole study, not just this receptor: Because counts were too low, roughly 17 rarely observed V segments, including chromosome 9 orphons, were left out of the earlier analysis of about 620 of the donors. Correlated functional status among segregating V segments might be attributable to linkage disequilibrium, but an unknown experimental factor could not be ruled out. A later analysis found that most CMV-associated TCR beta chains appeared HLA-restricted, with HLA associations seemingly driven largely by CMV exposure. For the cohort, immune exposure information was limited to CMV serostatus. Broadly in line with IMGT annotations, most TCR beta V segments showed up in productive rearrangements about 90% or about 30% of the time in an earlier analysis of some 590 of the donors. The classifier was reported to diagnose cytomegalovirus status with high specificity and sensitivity in both the original cohort and the validation cohort. The study gave a list of 150 to 200 TCR beta chains associated with cytomegalovirus. HLA typing was unavailable for some donors at each locus, so association tests used only the typed subset. Only TCR beta chains were sequenced in this cohort, and the absence of alpha or paired-chain data limited detectable features. A later analysis found that TCR association rates varied across HLA loci, with DRB1 alleles showing the most associated TCRs and HLA-C alleles the fewest. Sequencing depth was assumed to be roughly uniform across donors in the presence/absence analyses, though that assumption may not hold. A later analysis associated 17,000 or so TCR beta sequences with specific HLA alleles at a false discovery rate of 0.05. Most TCR sequences were observed very rarely across donors, whereas some public TCRs were present in many individuals. In a later analysis, HLA-associated TCR beta chains were found to be more clonally expanded and to have lower generation probabilities than equally common non-associated chains. The authors suggested that the approach could potentially be generalized to other disease states and immunological phenotypes. The sequencing pipeline was judged likely to have produced a cluster of highly shared sequence variants as a technical artifact. Compared with the roughly 700-donor mean, donors in an Asian-associated ancestry cluster had fewer N-insertions in productive TCRs, according to a later genetic analysis. V-gene and J-gene trimming of TCR beta chains was associated with a missense DCLRE1C variant in a later genetic analysis, and the association was replicated in an independent cohort. When HLA alleles, especially DR and DQ, strongly co-occurred, TCR associations were difficult to assign to individual alleles. In a later analysis, several top co-occurrence clusters were reported to appear linked to parvovirus B19, influenza, CMV and Epstein-Barr virus. A few of the identified cytomegalovirus-associated TCR beta chains were confirmed in vitro to be specific for cytomegalovirus antigens. The 87-base-pair reads could not distinguish some IMGT-functional V segments, including TRBV6-2 and TRBV6-3, so those segments were excluded. A further reported finding was that TCR beta sequences accurately predicted the HLA-A and HLA-B alleles for most subjects in the first cohort.

The rearranged chain carries TRBV6-5 and TRBJ2-7, and TRBD1 matches 9 of the central bases. The clonotype comes from a man aged 40-49 years in good health and CMV-seronegative. Sample: PBMCs. The bases are TGTGCCAGCAGTCCCGGGACAGGGAATCTCTACGAGCAGTACTTC. The resulting protein is CASSPGTGNLYEQYF.